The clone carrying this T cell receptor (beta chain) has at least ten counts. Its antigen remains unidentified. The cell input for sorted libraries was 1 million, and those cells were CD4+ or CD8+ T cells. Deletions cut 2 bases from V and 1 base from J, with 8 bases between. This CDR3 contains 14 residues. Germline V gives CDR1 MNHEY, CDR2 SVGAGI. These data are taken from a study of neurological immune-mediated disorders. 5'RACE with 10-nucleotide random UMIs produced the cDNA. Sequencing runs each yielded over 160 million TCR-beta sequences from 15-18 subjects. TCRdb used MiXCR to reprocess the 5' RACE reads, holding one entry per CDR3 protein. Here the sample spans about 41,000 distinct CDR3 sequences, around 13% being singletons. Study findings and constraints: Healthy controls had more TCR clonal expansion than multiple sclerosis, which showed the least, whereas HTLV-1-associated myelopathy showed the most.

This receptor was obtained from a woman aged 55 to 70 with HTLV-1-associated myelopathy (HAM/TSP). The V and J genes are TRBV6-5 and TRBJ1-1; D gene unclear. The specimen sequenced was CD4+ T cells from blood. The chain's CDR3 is CASSYSGGNTEAFF. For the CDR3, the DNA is TGTGCCAGCAGTTACAGTGGAGGGAACACTGAAGCTTTCTTT.